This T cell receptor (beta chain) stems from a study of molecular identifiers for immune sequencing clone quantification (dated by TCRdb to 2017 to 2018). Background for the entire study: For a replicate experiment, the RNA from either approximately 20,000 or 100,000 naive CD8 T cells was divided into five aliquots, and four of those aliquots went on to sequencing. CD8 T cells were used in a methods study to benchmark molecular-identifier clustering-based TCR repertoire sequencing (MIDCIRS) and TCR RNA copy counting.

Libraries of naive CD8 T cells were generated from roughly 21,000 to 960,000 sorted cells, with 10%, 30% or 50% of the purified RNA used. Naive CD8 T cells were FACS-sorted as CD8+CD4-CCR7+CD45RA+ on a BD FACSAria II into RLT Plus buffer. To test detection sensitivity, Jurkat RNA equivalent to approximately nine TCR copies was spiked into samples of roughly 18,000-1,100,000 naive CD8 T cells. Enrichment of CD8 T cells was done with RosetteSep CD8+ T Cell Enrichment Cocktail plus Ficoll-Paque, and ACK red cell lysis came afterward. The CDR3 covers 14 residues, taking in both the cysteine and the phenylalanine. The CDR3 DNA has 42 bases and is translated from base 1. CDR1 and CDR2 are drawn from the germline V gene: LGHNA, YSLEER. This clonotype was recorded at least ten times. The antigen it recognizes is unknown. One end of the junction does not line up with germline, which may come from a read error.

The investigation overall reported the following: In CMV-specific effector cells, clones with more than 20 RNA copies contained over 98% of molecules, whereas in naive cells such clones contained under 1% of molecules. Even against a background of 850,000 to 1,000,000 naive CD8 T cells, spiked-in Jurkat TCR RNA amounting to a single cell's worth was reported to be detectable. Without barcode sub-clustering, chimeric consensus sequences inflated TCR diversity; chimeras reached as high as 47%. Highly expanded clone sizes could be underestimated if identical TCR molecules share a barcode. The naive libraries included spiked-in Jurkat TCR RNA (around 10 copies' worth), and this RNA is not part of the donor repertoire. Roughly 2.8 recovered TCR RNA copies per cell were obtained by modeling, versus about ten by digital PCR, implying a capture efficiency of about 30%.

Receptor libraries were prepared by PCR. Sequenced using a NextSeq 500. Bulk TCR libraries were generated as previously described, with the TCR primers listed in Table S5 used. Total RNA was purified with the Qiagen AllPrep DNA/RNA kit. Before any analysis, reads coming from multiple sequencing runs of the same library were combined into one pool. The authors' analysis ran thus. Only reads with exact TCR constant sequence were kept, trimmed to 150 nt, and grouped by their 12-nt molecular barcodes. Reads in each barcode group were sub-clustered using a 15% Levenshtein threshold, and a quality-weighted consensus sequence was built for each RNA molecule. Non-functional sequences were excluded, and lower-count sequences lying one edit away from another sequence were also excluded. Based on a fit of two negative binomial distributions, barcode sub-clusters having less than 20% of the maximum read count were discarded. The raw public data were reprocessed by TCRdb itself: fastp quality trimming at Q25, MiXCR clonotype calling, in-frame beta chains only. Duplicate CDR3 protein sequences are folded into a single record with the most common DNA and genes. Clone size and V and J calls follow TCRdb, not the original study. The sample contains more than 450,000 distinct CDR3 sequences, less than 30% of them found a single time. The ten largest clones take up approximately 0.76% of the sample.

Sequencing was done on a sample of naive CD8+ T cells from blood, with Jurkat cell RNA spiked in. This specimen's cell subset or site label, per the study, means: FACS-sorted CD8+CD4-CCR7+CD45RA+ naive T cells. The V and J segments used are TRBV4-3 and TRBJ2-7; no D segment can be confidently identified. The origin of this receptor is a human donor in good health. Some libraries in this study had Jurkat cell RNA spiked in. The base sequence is TGTGCCAGCAGCCAAGAGTGGAGCTCCTACGAGCAGTACTTC. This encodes CASSQEWSSYEQYF.